This T cell receptor beta chain originates from a study of T cell changes during pregnancy in multiple sclerosis. CDR1 MDHEN and CDR2 SYDVKM come from the germline V gene. V was shortened by 5 bases and J by 4 bases, with 20 bases between the two germline ends. There are 17 residues in the CDR3. Clones were read by immunoSEQ multiplex PCR, and TCRdb kept only the in-frame ones, dropping some. The table records tens of thousands of clones, approximately 94% of them present only once. The V call is TRBV28, the J call TRBJ1-4, with D possibly being TRBD1 (6 bases). This specimen consisted of CD8+ T cells from peripheral blood mononuclear cells, obtained before pregnancy. The TCR sequence derives from a female donor with multiple sclerosis, enrolled in a pregnancy study. As DNA, the CDR3 is TGTGCCAGCAGTGTATTAACAGGGTCCACCCTTAATGAAAAACTGTTTTTT. It is translated as CASSVLTGSTLNEKLFF.